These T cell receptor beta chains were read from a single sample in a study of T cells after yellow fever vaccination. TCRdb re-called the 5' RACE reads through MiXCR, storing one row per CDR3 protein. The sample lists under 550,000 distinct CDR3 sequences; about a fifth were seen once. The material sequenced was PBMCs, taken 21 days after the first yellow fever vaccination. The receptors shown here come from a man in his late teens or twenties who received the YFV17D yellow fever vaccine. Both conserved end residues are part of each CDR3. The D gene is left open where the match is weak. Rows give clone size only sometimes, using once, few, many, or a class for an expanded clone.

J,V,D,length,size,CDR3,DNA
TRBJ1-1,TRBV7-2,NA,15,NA,CASSLEGALNTEAFF,TGTGCCAGCAGCTTAGAAGGAGCTTTGAACACTGAAGCTTTCTTT
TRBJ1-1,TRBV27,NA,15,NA,CASSLHRVSNTEAFF,TGTGCCAGCAGTTTACATAGGGTATCGAACACTGAAGCTTTCTTT
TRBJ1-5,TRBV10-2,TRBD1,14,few,CASRSDRGNQPQHF,TGCGCCAGCAGAAGTGACAGGGGCAATCAGCCCCAGCATTTT
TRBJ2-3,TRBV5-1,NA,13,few,CASSLDPTDTQYF,TGCGCCAGCAGCTTGGACCCCACAGATACGCAGTATTTT
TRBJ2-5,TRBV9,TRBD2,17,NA,CASSVVSGGAGSETQYF,TGTGCCAGCAGCGTAGTATCCGGGGGGGCCGGTTCGGAGACCCAGTACTTC
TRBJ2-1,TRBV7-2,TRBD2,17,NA,CASSLTSSGVSYNEQFF,TGTGCCAGCAGCTTAACGTCTAGCGGGGTCTCCTACAATGAGCAGTTCTTC
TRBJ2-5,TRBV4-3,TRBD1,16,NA,CASSQVLDRVTETQYF,TGCGCCAGCAGCCAGGTCCTGGACAGGGTAACGGAGACCCAGTACTTC
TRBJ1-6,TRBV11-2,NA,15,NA,CASSLVEGKSSPLHF,TGTGCCAGCAGCTTAGTAGAGGGGAAGTCTTCACCCCTCCACTTT
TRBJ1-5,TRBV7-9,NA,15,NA,CASSLFAGADQPQHF,TGTGCCAGCAGCTTATTTGCAGGGGCCGATCAGCCCCAGCATTTT
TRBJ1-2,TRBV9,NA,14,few,CASSEAPSVGGYTF,TGTGCCAGCAGCGAGGCCCCTTCAGTGGGAGGCTACACCTTC
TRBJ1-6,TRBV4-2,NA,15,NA,CASSQEYLSVSPLHF,TGTGCCAGCAGCCAAGAATATCTTAGTGTGTCACCCCTCCACTTT
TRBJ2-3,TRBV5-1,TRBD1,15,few,CASRSSGGTTDTQYF,TGCGCCAGCAGAAGTTCAGGGGGCACCACAGATACGCAGTATTTT
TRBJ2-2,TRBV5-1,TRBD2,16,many,CASSFMTSANTGELFF,TGCGCCAGCAGCTTTATGACTAGCGCCAACACCGGGGAGCTGTTTTTT
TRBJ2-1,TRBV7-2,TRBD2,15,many,CASSQGLAGANEQFF,TGTGCCAGCAGCCAGGGACTAGCGGGGGCCAATGAGCAGTTCTTC
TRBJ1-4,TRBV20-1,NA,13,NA,CSARSSWGEKLFF,TGCAGTGCTAGAAGCTCCTGGGGTGAAAAACTGTTTTTT
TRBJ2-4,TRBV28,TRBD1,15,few,CASRPPGQGDNIQYF,TGTGCCAGCAGGCCTCCGGGACAGGGGGATAACATTCAGTACTTC
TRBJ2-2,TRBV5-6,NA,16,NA,CASSRAKQDHTGELFF,TGTGCCAGCAGCCGTGCCAAGCAGGACCACACCGGGGAGCTGTTTTTT
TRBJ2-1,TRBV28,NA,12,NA,CASSPTDSEQFF,TGTGCCAGCAGCCCGACAGACTCTGAGCAGTTCTTC
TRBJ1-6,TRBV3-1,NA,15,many,CASSQNEGGGSPLHF,TGTGCCAGCAGCCAAAACGAAGGAGGAGGCTCACCCCTCCACTTT
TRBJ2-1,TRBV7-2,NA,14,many,CASSLVGADNEQFF,TGTGCCAGCAGCTTAGTTGGGGCGGACAATGAGCAGTTCTTC
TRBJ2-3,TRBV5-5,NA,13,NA,CASSRPNGDTQYF,TGTGCCAGCAGCCGCCCTAATGGGGATACGCAGTATTTT
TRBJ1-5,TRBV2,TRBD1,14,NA,CASQQGDSNQPQHF,TGTGCCAGCCAACAGGGGGATAGCAATCAGCCCCAGCATTTT
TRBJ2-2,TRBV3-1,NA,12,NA,CASSQPPGELFF,TGTGCCAGCAGCCAACCCCCCGGGGAGCTGTTTTTT
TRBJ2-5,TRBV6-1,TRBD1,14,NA,CASSRAGGARTQYF,TGTGCCAGCAGTCGGGCAGGGGGCGCGAGGACCCAGTACTTC
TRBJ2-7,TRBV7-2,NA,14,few,CASSLFGDSYEQYF,TGTGCCAGCAGCTTATTTGGGGACTCCTACGAGCAGTACTTC
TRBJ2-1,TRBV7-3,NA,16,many,CASSLGLVGGGNRQFF,TGTGCCAGCAGCTTAGGTCTGGTGGGTGGCGGGAACCGGCAGTTCTTC
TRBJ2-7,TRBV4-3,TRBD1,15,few,CASSQERQGAYEQYF,TGCGCCAGCAGCCAAGAGCGACAGGGGGCTTACGAGCAGTACTTC
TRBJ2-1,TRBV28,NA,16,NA,CASSFMAGKSYNEQFF,TGTGCCAGCAGTTTTATGGCAGGAAAATCCTACAATGAGCAGTTCTTC
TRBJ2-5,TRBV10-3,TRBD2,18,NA,CAISGSSLRGAPGWAQYF,TGTGCCATCAGTGGGTCCTCCTTGCGGGGGGCTCCAGGTTGGGCCCAGTACTTC
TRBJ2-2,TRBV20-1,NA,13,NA,CSANEGADGELFF,TGCAGTGCCAACGAGGGAGCAGACGGGGAGCTGTTTTTT
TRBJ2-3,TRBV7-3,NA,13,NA,CASSTTQGDTQYF,TGTGCCAGCAGCACAACCCAGGGGGATACGCAGTATTTT
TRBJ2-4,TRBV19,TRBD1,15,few,CASSSTGGGWNIQYF,TGTGCCAGTAGTTCTACAGGGGGCGGTTGGAACATTCAGTACTTC
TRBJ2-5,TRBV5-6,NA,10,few,CARAQETQYF,TGTGCCCGAGCTCAGGAGACCCAGTACTTC
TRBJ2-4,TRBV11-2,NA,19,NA,CASSFGWGGAAYIKNIQYF,TGTGCCAGCAGCTTCGGTTGGGGTGGAGCGGCATACATCAAAAACATTCAGTACTTC
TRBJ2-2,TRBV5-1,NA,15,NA,CASSLALKGTGELFF,TGCGCCAGCAGCTTGGCCTTAAAGGGCACCGGGGAGCTGTTTTTT
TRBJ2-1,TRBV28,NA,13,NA,CASSYGSALEQFF,TGTGCCAGCAGTTACGGTTCCGCTTTAGAGCAGTTCTTC
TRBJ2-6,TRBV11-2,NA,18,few,CASSLESPVTRGANVLTF,TGTGCCAGCAGCTTAGAATCACCAGTCACAAGAGGGGCCAACGTCCTGACTTTC
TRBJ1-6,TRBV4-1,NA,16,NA,CASSQGPGRGNSPLHF,TGCGCCAGCAGCCAAGGCCCAGGGCGGGGGAATTCACCCCTCCACTTT
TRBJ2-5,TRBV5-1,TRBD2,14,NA,CASSLSGGVETQYF,TGCGCCAGCAGCTTGTCGGGGGGGGTAGAGACCCAGTACTTC
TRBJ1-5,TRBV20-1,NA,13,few,CSAKTMEGQPQHF,TGCAGTGCTAAAACCATGGAGGGCCAGCCCCAGCATTTT
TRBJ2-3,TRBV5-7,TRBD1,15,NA,CASSCVGTATDTQYF,TGTGCCAGCAGCTGTGTGGGGACAGCCACAGATACGCAGTATTTT
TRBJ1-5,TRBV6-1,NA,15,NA,CASSGGGALNQPQHF,TGTGCCAGCAGTGGGGGGGGGGCCTTGAATCAGCCCCAGCATTTT
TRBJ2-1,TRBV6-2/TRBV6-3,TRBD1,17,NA,CASSSQNPRTGFVEQFF,TGTGCCAGCAGTTCCCAAAATCCCCGGACAGGGTTTGTTGAGCAGTTCTTC
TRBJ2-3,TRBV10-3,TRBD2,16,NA,CAISGASGGVHSTQYF,TGTGCCATCAGTGGTGCTAGCGGGGGGGTCCATTCTACGCAGTATTTT
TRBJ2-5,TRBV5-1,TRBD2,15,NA,CASSSRGGGAETQYF,TGCGCCAGCAGCTCCCGTGGCGGGGGGGCAGAGACCCAGTACTTC
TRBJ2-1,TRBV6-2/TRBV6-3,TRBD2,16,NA,CASSPRLAVVYNEQFF,TGTGCCAGCAGTCCACGACTAGCGGTGGTCTACAATGAGCAGTTCTTC
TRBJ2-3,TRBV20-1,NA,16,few,CSARDFRTGLSDTQYF,TGCAGTGCTAGGGATTTTCGAACGGGGCTCTCAGATACGCAGTATTTT
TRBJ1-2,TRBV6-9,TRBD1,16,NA,CASSYYKTGTDYGYTF,TGTGCCAGCAGTTATTATAAAACTGGGACAGACTATGGCTACACCTTC
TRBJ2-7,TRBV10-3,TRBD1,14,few,CAIREPGQGYEQYF,TGTGCCATCAGGGAGCCGGGACAGGGCTACGAGCAGTACTTC
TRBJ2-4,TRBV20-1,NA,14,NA,CSSPGSHNGNIQYF,TGCAGTTCCCCGGGGTCACACAATGGGAACATTCAGTACTTC
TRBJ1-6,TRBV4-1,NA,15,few,CASSQGAANNSPLHF,TGCGCCAGCAGCCAAGGGGCGGCAAATAATTCACCCCTCCACTTT
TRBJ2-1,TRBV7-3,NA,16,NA,CASSLRGGDSYNEQFF,TGTGCCAGCAGCTTAAGAGGGGGAGACTCCTACAATGAGCAGTTCTTC
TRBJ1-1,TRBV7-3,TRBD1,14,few,CASSSTGVNTEAFF,TGTGCCAGCAGCTCTACAGGGGTGAACACTGAAGCTTTCTTT
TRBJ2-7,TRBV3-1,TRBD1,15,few,CASNTPGQGNYEQYF,TGTGCCAGCAACACACCAGGACAGGGTAACTACGAGCAGTACTTC
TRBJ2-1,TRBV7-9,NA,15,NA,CASSLATSDYNEQFF,TGTGCCAGCAGCTTAGCGACGTCCGATTACAATGAGCAGTTCTTC
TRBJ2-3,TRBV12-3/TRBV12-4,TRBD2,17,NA,CASSHQGTSGVTDTQYF,TGTGCCAGCAGTCACCAGGGGACTAGCGGGGTCACAGATACGCAGTATTTT
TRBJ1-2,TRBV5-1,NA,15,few,CASSLTGRRDYGYTF,TGCGCCAGCAGCTTGACTGGCAGAAGGGACTATGGCTACACCTTC
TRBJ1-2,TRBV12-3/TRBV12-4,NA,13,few,CASSLGDHYGYTF,TGTGCCAGCAGTTTGGGGGACCACTATGGCTACACCTTC
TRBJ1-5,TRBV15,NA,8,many,CSNQPQHF,TGTAGCAATCAGCCCCAGCATTTT
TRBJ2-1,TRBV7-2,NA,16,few,CASSLMWGGLLDEQFF,TGTGCCAGCAGCTTAATGTGGGGGGGCTTATTGGATGAGCAGTTCTTC